This T cell receptor (beta chain) was captured in a study of blood T cell repertoires in COVID-19. Study as a whole: Whether acute or convalescent, the COVID-19 samples came from the United States, Italy and Spain. Nucleic acid was either cDNA or gDNA, and it came from T cells, B-cell-depleted T cells, or PBMCs.

In the study's own analysis: Reference gene primers were amplified, and this amplification served to estimate nucleated cell counts. Clones were sequenced by immunoSEQ multiplex PCR, and TCRdb holds only the in-frame ones, with some missing. For V, J and clone size, that table is used; D and trimming come from the DNA. This sample has about 310,000 clones; around 86% occur once, and the top ten carry 1%. Trimming removed 3 bases at V and 10 bases at J, with 7 bases between. Germline CDR1 is SGHTA and CDR2 is FQGNSA. The CDR3 runs 11 residues. Sequencing was done on a sample of peripheral blood. The V and J genes are TRBV7-2 and TRBJ2-1, with D perhaps matching TRBD2 (6 bases). The TCR was taken from a man aged 50 to 59 with active or convalescent COVID-19. The CDR3, as DNA: TGTGCCAGCAGCTTGAGCGGGGAGCAGTTCTTC. Protein sequence: CASSLSGEQFF.